These T cell receptor beta chains were read from a single sample in a study of blood T cells in healthy people across ages. MiXCR, run by TCRdb on the 5' RACE reads, gives a single entry per CDR3 protein. In the table there are roughly 900,000 distinct CDR3 sequences, around 26% of which are singletons. Sequencing was performed on blood. These receptors were taken from a woman at least 80 years old in good health. Both conserved end residues are part of each CDR3. The order of the fields is V gene, clone size, J gene, D gene, CDR3 DNA, CDR3 protein. A D gene is named only where the DNA matches it firmly. Clone size is stated in some rows and not others, as once, few, many or a class when expanded.

V gene: TRBV20-1; clone size: -; J gene: TRBJ2-3; D gene: -; CDR3 DNA: TGCAGTGCCCCAAGTTTGGGGGTGGAATATCAGCCCCAGTATTTT; CDR3 protein: CSAPSLGVEYQPQYF
V gene: TRBV20-1; clone size: few; J gene: TRBJ1-5; D gene: -; CDR3 DNA: TGCAGTGCCTCCCGCCATATGAGCAATCAGCCCCAGCATTTT; CDR3 protein: CSASRHMSNQPQHF
V gene: TRBV20-1; clone size: many; J gene: TRBJ2-1; D gene: TRBD1; CDR3 DNA: TGCAGCGTTATGACAGGGGGGATTAGCGATGAGCAGTTCTTC; CDR3 protein: CSVMTGGISDEQFF
V gene: TRBV7-9; clone size: -; J gene: TRBJ2-5; D gene: -; CDR3 DNA: TGTGCCAGCAGCTTATCCCGGGACTTCCAAGAGACCCAGTACTTC; CDR3 protein: CASSLSRDFQETQYF
V gene: TRBV28; clone size: -; J gene: TRBJ2-5; D gene: -; CDR3 DNA: TGTGCCAGCAGTACACCCGGGACTTACCAAGAGACCCAGTACTTC; CDR3 protein: CASSTPGTYQETQYF
V gene: TRBV20-1; clone size: -; J gene: TRBJ1-5; D gene: -; CDR3 DNA: TGCAGTGTCAGCCCAGATAGCAATCAGCCCCAGCATTTT; CDR3 protein: CSVSPDSNQPQHF
V gene: TRBV7-9; clone size: few; J gene: TRBJ1-5; D gene: -; CDR3 DNA: TGTGCCAGCAGCTTAGCCGGCGGTGCACCAGGCAATCAGCCCCAGCATTTT; CDR3 protein: CASSLAGGAPGNQPQHF
V gene: TRBV27; clone size: few; J gene: TRBJ2-3; D gene: -; CDR3 DNA: TGTGCCAGCAGTTTATCCCGGTCTAGGGGTGGCACAGATACGCAGTATTTT; CDR3 protein: CASSLSRSRGGTDTQYF
V gene: TRBV5-1; clone size: many; J gene: TRBJ2-4; D gene: -; CDR3 DNA: TGCGCCAGCAGCTTGCTAGGGACAAGAAACATTCAGTACTTC; CDR3 protein: CASSLLGTRNIQYF
V gene: TRBV7-9; clone size: -; J gene: TRBJ1-1; D gene: -; CDR3 DNA: TGTGCCAGCAGCTTCAGACAGGATGCCACTGAAGCTTTCTTT; CDR3 protein: CASSFRQDATEAFF
V gene: TRBV7-2; clone size: -; J gene: TRBJ2-3; D gene: -; CDR3 DNA: TGTGCCAGCAGCGTTCGACTTAGCGGCACAGATACGCAGTATTTT; CDR3 protein: CASSVRLSGTDTQYF
V gene: TRBV27; clone size: many; J gene: TRBJ2-7; D gene: -; CDR3 DNA: TGTGCCAGCACCCCTCGGAGGGGTTCCTACGAGCAGTACTTC; CDR3 protein: CASTPRRGSYEQYF
V gene: TRBV20-1; clone size: many; J gene: TRBJ2-1; D gene: TRBD2; CDR3 DNA: TGCAGTGCTATTCCCGGGACTAGCTCCCCCAATGAGCAGTTCTTC; CDR3 protein: CSAIPGTSSPNEQFF